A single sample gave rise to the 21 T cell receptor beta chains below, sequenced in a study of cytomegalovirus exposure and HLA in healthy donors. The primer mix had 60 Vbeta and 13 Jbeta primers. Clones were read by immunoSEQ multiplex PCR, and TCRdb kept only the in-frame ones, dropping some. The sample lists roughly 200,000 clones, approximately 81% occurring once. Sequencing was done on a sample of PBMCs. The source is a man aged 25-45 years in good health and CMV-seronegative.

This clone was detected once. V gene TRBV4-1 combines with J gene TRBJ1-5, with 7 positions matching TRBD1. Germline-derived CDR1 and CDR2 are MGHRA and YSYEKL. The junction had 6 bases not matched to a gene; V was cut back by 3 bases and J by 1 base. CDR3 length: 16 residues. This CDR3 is CASSQTGPTSNQPQHF. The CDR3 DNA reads TGCGCCAGCAGCCAGACAGGGCCCACGAGCAATCAGCCCCAGCATTTT.

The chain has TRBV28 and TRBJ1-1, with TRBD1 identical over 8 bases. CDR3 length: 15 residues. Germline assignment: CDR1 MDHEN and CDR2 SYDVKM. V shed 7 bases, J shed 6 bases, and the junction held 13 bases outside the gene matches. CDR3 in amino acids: CASTSWTGIIPEAFF. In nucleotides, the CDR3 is TGTGCCAGCACCTCCTGGACAGGGATCATACCTGAAGCTTTCTTT.

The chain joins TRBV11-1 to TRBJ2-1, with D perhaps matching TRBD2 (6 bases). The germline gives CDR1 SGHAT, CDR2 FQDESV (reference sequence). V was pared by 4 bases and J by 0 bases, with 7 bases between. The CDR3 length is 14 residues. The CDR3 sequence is CASSWDFSYNEQFF. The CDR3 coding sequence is TGTGCCAGCAGCTGGGACTTCTCCTACAATGAGCAGTTCTTC.

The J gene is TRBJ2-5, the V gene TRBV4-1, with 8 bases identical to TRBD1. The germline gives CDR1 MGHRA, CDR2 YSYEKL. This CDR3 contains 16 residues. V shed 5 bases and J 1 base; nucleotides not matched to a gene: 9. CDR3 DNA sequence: TGCGCCAGCAGCTTTACGCCAGGGGGCTTCCAAGAGACCCAGTACTTC. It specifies CASSFTPGGFQETQYF.

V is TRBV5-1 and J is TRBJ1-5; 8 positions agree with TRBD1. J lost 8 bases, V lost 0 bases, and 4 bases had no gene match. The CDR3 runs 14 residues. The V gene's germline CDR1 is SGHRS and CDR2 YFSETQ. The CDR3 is CASSLDPGGKPQHF. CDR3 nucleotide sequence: TGCGCCAGCAGCTTGGATCCAGGGGGCAAGCCCCAGCATTTT. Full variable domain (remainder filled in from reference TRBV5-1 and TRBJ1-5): KAGVTQTPRYLIKTRGQQVTLSCSPISGHRSVSWYQQTPGQGLQFLFEYFSETQRNKGNFPGRFSGRQFSNSRSEMNVSTLELGDSALYLCASSLDPGGKPQHFGDGTRLSIL.

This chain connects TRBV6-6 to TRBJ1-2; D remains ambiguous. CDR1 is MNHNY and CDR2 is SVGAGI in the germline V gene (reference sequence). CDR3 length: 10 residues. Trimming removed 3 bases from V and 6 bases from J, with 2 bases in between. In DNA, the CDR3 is TGTGCCAGCAGTTATAATGGCTACACCTTC. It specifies CASSYNGYTF.

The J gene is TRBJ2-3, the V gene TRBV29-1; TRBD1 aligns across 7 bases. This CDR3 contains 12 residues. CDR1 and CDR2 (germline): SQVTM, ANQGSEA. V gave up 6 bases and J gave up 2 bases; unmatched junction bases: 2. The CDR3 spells CSVGTATDTQYF. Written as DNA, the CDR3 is TGCAGCGTCGGGACAGCCACAGATACGCAGTATTTT.

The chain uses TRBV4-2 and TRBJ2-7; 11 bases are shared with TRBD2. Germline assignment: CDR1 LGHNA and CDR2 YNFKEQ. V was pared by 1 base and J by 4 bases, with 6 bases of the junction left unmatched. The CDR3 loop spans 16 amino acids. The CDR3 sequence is CASSQATTSGVYEQYF. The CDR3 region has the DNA TGTGCCAGCAGCCAAGCGACGACTAGCGGGGTATACGAGCAGTACTTC.

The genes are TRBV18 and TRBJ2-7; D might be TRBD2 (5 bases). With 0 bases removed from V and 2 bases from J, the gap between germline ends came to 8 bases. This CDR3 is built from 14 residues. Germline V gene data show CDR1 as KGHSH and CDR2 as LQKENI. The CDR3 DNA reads TGTGCCAGCTCACCACCGTCGGGAACCTACGAGCAGTACTTC. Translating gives CASSPPSGTYEQYF.

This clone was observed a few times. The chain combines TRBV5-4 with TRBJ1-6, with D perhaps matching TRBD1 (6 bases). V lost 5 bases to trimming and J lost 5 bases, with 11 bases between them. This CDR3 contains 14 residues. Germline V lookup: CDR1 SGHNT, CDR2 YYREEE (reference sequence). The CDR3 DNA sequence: TGTGCCAGCAGTGGCAGGGGCGATAATTCACCCCTCCACTTT. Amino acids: CASSGRGDNSPLHF.

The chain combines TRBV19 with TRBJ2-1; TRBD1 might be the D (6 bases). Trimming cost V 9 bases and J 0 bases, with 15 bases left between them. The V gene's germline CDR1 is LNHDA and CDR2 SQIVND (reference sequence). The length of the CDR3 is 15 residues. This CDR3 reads CASRGQYVSYNEQFF. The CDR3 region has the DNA TGTGCCAGCCGAGGACAGTACGTCTCCTACAATGAGCAGTTCTTC. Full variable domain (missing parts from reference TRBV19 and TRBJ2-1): DGGITQSPKYLFRKEGQNVTLSCEQNLNHDAMYWYRQDPGQGLRLIYYSQIVNDFQKGDIAEGYSVSREKKESFPLTVTSAQKNPTAFYLCASRGQYVSYNEQFFGPGTRLTVL.

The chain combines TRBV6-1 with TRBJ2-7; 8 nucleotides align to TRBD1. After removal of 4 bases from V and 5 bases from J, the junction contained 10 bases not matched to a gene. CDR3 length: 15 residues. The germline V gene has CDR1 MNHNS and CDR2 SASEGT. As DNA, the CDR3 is TGTGCCAGCAGTGGCAGGGGGCGTCTCTCTGACGAGCAGTACTTC. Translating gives CASSGRGRLSDEQYF.

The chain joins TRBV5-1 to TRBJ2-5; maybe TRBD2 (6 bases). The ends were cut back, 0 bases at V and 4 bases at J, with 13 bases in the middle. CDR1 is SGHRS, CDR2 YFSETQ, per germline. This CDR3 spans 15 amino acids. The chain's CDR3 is CASSLVGGVGETQYF. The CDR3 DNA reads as TGCGCCAGCAGCTTGGTCGGCGGGGTGGGAGAGACCCAGTACTTC.

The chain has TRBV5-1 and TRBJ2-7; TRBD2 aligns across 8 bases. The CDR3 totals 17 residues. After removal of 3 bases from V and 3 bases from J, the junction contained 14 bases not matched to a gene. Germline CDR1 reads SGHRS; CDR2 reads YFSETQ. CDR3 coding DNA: TGCGCCAGCAGCTCGGGCGGGGGGACGCTGACAAGCTACGAGCAGTACTTC. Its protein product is CASSSGGGTLTSYEQYF.

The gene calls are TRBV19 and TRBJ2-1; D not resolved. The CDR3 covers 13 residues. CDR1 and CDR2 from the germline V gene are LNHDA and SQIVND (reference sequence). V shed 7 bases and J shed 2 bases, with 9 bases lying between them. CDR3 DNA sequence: TGTGCCAGTACTGGGCAACCCTACAATGAGCAGTTCTTC. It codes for CASTGQPYNEQFF. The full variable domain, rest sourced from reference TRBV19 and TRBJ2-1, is DGGITQSPKYLFRKEGQNVTLSCEQNLNHDAMYWYRQDPGQGLRLIYYSQIVNDFQKGDIAEGYSVSREKKESFPLTVTSAQKNPTAFYLCASTGQPYNEQFFGPGTRLTVL.

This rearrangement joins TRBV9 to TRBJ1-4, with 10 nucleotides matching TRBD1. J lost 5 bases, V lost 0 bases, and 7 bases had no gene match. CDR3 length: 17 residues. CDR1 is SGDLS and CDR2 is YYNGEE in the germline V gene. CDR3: CASSVGLRGQGNEKLFF. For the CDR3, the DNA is TGTGCCAGCAGCGTAGGCTTGAGGGGACAGGGGAATGAAAAACTGTTTTTT.

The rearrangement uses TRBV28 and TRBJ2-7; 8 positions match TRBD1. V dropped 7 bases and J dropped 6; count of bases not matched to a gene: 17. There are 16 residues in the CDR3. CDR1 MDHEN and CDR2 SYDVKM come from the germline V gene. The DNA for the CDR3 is TGTGCCAGCACCGACGCCCGGACAGGGCTCTTCGGCGAGCAGTACTTC. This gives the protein CASTDARTGLFGEQYF.

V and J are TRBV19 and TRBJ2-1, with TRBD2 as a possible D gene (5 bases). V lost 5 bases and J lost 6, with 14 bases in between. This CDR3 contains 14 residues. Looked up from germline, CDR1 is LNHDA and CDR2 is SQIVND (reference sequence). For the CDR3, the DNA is TGTGCCAGTAGTGCCTTACTAGGTTCCAATGAGCAGTTCTTC. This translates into CASSALLGSNEQFF.

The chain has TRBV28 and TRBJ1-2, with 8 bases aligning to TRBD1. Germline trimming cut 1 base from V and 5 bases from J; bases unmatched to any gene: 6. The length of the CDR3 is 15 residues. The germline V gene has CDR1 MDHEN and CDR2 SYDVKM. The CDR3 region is CASSLSPGQAYGYTF. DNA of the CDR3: TGTGCCAGCAGTTTATCTCCGGGACAGGCTTATGGCTACACCTTC.

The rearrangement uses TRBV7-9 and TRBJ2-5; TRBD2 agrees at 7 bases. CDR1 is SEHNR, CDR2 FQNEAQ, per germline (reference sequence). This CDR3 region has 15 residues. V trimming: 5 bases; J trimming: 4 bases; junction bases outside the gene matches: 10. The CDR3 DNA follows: TGTGCCAGCAGCCCCGGGCTAGCGGTAGGAGAGACCCAGTACTTC. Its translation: CASSPGLAVGETQYF.

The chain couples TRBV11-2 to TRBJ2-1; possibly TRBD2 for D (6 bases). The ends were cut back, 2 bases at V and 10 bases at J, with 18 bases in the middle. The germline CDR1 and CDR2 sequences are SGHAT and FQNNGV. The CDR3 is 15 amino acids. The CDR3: CASSLTAVGGGEQFF. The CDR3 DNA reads TGTGCCAGCAGCTTAACCGCCGTGGGGGGAGGCGAGCAGTTCTTC.